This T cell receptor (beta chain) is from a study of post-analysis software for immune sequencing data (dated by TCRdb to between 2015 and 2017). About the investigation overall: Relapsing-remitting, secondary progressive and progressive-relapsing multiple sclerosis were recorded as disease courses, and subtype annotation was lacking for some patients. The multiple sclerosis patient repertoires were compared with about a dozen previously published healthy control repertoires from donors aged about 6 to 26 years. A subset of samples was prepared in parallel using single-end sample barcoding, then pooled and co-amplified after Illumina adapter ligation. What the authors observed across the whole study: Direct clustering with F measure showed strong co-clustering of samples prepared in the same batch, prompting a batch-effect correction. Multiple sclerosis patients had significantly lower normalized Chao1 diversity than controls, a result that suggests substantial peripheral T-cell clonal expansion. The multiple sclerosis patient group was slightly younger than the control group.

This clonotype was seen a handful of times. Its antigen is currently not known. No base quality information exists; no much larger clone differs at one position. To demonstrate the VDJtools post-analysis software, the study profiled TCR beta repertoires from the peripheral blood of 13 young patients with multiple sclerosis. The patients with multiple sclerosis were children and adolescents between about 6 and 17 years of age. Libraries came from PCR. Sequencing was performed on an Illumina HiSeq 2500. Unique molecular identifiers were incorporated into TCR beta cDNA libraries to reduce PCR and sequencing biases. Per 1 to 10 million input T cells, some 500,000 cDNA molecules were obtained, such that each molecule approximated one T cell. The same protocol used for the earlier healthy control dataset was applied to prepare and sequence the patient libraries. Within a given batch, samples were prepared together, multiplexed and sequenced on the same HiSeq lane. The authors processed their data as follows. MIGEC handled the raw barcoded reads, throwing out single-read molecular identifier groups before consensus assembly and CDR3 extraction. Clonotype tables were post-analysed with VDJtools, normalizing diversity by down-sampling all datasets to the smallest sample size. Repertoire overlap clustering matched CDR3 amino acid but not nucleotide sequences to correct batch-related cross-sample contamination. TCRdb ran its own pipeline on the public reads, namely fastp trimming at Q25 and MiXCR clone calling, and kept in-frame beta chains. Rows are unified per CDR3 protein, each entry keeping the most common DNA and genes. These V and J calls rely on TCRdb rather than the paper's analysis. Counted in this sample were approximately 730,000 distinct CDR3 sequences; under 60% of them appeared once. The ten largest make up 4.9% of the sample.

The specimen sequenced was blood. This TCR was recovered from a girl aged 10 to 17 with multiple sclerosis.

This receptor has the CDR3 CASSQGNLAGVRDNEQFF. Read as DNA, the sequence is TGTGCCAGCAGCCAAGGGAACCTAGCGGGAGTGAGGGACAATGAGCAGTTCTTC. The chain was built from TRBV4-2 and TRBJ2-1; 10 bases in between match TRBD2. The CDR3 goes from the cysteine to the phenylalanine over 18 residues. CDR3 DNA only is kept here, 54 bases in frame from base 1. Unmatched junction bases come to 11, with V trimmed by 1 base and J by 5 bases. The germline V gene encodes CDR1 LGHNA and CDR2 YNFKEQ.